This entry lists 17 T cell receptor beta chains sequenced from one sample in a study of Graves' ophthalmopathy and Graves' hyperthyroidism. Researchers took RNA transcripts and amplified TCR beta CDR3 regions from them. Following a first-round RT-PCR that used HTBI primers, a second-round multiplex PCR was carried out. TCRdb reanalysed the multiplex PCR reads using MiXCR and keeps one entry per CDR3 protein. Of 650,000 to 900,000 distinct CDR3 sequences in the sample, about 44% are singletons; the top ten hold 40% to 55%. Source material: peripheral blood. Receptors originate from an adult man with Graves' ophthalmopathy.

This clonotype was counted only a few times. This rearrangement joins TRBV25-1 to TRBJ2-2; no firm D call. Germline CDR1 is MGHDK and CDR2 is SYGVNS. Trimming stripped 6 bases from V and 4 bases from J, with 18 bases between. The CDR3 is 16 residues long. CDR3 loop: CASSLVVEMGTGELFF. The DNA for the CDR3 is TGTGCCAGCAGCTTAGTTGTGGAAATGGGCACCGGGGAGCTGTTTTTT.

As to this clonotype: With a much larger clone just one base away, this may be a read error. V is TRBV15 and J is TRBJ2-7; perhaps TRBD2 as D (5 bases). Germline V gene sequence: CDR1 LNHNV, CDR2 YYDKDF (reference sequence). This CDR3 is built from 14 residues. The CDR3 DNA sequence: TGTACCACCAGCAGAGAGGTAACTAGCTACGAGCAGTACTTC. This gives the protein CTTSREVTSYEQYF.

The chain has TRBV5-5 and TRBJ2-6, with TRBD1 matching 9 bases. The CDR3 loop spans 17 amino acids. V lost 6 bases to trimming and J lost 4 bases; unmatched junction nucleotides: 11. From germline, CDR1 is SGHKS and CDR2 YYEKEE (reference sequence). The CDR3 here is CASIGTGRGSGANVLTF. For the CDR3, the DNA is TGTGCCAGCATAGGGACAGGGAGAGGGTCAGGGGCCAACGTCCTGACTTTC.

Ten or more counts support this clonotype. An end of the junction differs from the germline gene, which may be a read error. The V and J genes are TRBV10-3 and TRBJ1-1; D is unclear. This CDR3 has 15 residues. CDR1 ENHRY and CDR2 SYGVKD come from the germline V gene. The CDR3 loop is CASSYPTGYNTEAFF. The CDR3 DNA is TGTGCCAGCAGTTATCCGACCGGTTATAACACTGAAGCTTTCTTT.

DNA of the CDR3: TGCGCCAGCAGCGTAGGGGGCCCTGGGGCCAACGTCCTGACTTTC. Protein sequence: CASSVGGPGANVLTF. The rearrangement links TRBV5-1 to TRBJ2-6; 7 nucleotides agree with TRBD1. J was trimmed by 2 bases and V by 4 bases; bases with no gene match: 3. Looked up from germline, CDR1 is SGHRS and CDR2 is YFSETQ. The CDR3 totals 15 residues.

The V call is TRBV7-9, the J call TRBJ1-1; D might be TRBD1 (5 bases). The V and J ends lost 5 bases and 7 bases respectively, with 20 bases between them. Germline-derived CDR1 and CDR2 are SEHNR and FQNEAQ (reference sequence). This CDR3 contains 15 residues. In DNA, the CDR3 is TGTGCCAGCAGCCAATTACCTGGGGGGAAAGGTGAAGCTTTCTTT. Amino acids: CASSQLPGGKGEAFF.

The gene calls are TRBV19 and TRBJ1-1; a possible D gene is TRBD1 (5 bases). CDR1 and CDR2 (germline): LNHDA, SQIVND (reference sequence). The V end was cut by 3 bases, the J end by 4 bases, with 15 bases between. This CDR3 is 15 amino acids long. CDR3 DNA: TGTGCCAGTAGTATCACGACGGTCGGGGGCACTGAAGCTTTCTTT. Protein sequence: CASSITTVGGTEAFF.

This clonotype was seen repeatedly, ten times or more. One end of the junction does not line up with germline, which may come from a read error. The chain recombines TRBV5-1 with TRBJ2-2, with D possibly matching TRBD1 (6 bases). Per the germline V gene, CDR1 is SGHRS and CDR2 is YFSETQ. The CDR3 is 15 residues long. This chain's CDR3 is CASRLDSGNTGELFF. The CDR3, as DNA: TGCGCCAGCAGGTTGGACAGTGGAAACACCGGGGAGCTGTTTTTT.

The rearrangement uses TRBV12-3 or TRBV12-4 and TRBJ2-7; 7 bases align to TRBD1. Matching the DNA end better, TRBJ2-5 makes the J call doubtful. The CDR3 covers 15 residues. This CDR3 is CASRRTKGAQETQYF. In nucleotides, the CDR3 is TGTGCCAGCAGACGGACAAAGGGGGCCCAAGAGACCCAGTACTTC.

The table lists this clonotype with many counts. CDR3 sequence: CASSYGGGAETQYF. The CDR3 nucleotides are TGTGCCAGCAGTTACGGAGGGGGCGCTGAGACCCAGTACTTC. The chain has TRBV6-5 and TRBJ2-5; D possibly corresponds to TRBD1 (7 bases). Germline V gene lookup returns CDR1 MNHEY and CDR2 SVGAGI. The CDR3 totals 14 residues. The V end lost 2 bases, the J end lost 5 bases, and 12 bases lay between the germline ends.

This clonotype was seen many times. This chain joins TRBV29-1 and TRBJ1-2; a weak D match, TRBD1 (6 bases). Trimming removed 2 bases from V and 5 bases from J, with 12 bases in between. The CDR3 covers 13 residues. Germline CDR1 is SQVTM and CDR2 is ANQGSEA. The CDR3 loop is CSVEPGRGYGYTF. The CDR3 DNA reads TGCAGCGTTGAACCGGGCAGGGGATATGGCTACACCTTC. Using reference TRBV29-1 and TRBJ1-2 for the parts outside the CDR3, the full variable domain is SAVISQKPSRDICQRGTSLTIQCQVDSQVTMMFWYRQQPGQSLTLIATANQGSEATYESGFVIDKFPISRPNLTFSTLTVSNMSPEDSSIYLCSVEPGRGYGYTFGSGTRLTVV.

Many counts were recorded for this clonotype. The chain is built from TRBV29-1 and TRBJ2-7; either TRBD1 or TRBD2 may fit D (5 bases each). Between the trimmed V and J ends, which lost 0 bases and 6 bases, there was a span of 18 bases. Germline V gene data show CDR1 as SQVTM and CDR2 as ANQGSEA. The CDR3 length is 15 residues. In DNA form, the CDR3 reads TGCAGCGTTGAAGACGGGAACAGGTTGGTGGGCGAGCAGTACTTC. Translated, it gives CSVEDGNRLVGEQYF.

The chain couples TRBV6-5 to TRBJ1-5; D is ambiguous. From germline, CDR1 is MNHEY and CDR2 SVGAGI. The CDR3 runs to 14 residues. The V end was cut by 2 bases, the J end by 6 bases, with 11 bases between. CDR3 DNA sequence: TGTGCCAGCAGTTACGGGTCAATCGGTCAGCCCCAGCATTTT. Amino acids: CASSYGSIGQPQHF.

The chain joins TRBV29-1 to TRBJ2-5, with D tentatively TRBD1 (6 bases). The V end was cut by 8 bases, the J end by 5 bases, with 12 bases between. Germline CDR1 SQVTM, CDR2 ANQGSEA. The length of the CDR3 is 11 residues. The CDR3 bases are TGCAGCTCACAGGGTGTGGAGACCCAGTACTTC. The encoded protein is CSSQGVETQYF.

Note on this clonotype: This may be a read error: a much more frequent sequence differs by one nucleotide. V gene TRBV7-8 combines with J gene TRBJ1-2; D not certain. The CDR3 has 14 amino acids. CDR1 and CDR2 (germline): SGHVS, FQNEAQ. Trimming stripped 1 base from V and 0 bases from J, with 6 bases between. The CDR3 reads CASSLEYANYGYTF. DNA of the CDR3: TGTGCCAGCAGCTTAGAATACGCTAACTATGGCTACACCTTC.

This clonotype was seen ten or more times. The CDR3 sequence: CASAPRGGRETQYF. The DNA of the CDR3 is TGTGCCAGCGCTCCGAGGGGGGGTCGGGAGACCCAGTACTTC. The V and J genes are TRBV2 and TRBJ2-5; possibly TRBD2 for D (7 bases). This CDR3 region has 14 residues. The germline V gene encodes CDR1 SNHLY and CDR2 FYNNEI. V was clipped by 8 bases and J by 5 bases, with 18 bases between them.

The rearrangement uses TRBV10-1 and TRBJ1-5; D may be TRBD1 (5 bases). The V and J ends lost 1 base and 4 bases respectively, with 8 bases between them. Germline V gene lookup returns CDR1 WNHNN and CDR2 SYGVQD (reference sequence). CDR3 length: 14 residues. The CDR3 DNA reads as TGCGCCAGCAGTGAGTGGGGCACTAATCAGCCCCAGCATTTT. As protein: CASSEWGTNQPQHF.